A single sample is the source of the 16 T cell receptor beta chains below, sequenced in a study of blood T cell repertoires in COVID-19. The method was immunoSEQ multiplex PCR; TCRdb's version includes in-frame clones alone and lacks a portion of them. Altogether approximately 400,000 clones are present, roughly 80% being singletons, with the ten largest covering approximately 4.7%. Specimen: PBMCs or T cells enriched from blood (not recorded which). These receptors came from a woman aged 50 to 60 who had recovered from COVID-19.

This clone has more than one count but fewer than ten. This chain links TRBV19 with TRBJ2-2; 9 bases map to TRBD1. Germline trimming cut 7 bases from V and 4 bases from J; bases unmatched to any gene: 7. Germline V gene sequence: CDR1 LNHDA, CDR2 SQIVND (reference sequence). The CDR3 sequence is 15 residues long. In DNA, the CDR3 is TGTGCCAGTAATCCCGGACAGGGGAGCACCGGGGAGCTGTTTTTT. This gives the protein CASNPGQGSTGELFF.

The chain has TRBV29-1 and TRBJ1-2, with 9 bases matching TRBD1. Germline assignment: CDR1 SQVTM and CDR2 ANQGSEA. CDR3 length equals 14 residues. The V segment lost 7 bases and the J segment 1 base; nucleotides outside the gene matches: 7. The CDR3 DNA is TGCAGCGCGGGGACAGGGTCTGGTAACTATGGCTACACCTTC. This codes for CSAGTGSGNYGYTF.

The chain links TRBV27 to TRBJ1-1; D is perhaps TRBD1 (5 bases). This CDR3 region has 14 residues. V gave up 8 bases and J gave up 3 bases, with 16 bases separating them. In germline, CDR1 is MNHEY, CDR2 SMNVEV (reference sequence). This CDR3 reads CASRGPVGDTEAFF. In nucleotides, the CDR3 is TGTGCCAGCCGAGGTCCCGTAGGGGACACTGAAGCTTTCTTT.

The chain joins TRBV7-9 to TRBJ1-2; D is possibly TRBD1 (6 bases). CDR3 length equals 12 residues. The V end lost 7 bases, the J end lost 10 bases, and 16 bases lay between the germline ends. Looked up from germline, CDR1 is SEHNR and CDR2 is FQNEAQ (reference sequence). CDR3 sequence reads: CASNPGGGHYTF. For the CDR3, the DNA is TGTGCCAGCAACCCCGGGGGGGGGCACTACACCTTC.

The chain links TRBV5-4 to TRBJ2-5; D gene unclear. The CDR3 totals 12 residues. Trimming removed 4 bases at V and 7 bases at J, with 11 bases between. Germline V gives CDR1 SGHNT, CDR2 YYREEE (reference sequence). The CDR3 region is CASSLERGTQYF. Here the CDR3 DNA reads TGTGCCAGCAGCCTAGAACGAGGGACCCAGTACTTC.

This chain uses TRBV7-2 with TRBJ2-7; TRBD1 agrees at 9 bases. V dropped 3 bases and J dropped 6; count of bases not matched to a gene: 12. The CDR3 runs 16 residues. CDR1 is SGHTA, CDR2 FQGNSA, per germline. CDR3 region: CASSFAGTGFAGEQYF. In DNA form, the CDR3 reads TGTGCCAGCAGCTTCGCCGGGACAGGGTTCGCGGGCGAGCAGTACTTC.

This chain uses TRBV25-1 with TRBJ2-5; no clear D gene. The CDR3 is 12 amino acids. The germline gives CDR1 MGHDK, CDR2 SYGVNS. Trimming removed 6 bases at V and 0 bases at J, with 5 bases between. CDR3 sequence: CASSGYQETQYF. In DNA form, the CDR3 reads TGTGCCAGCAGCGGGTACCAAGAGACCCAGTACTTC.

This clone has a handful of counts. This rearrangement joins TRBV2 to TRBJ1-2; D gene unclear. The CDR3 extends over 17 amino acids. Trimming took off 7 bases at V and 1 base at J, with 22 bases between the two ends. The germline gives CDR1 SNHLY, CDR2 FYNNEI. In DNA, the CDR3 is TGTGCCAGCACCCCTCCTAGGGAGGACTTTATTAACTATGGCTACACCTTC. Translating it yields CASTPPREDFINYGYTF.

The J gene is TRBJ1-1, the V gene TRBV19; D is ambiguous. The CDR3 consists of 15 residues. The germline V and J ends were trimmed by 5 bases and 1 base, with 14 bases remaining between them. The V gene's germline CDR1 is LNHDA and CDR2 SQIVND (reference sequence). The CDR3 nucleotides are TGTGCCAGTAGTCCCGAAGCTGTCTGGAACACTGAAGCTTTCTTT. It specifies CASSPEAVWNTEAFF.

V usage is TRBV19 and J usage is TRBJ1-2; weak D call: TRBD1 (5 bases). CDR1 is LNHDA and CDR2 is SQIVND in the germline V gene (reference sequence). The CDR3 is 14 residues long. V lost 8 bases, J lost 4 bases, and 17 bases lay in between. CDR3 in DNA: TGTGCCAGTGGGGGGGTGGAGGACTTCTATGGCTACACCTTC. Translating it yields CASGGVEDFYGYTF.

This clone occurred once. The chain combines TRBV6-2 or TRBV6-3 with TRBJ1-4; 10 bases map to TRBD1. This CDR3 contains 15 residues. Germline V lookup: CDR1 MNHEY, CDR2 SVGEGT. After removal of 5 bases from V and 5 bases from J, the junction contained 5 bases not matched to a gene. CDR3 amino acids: CASSVDRGPNEKLFF. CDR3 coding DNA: TGTGCCAGCAGTGTCGACAGGGGGCCGAATGAAAAACTGTTTTTT.

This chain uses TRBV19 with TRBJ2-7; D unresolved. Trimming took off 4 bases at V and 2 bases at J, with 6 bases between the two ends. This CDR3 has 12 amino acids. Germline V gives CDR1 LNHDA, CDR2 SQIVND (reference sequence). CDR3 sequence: CASSSGAYEQYF. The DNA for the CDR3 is TGTGCCAGTAGTAGCGGAGCCTACGAGCAGTACTTC.

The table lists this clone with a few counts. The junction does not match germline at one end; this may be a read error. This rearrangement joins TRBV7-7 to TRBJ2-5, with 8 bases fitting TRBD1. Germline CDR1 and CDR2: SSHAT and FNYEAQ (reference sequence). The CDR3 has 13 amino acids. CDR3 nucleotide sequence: TGTGCTAGCAGCTTACAGGGGGTAGAGACCCAGTACTTC. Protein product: CASSLQGVETQYF.

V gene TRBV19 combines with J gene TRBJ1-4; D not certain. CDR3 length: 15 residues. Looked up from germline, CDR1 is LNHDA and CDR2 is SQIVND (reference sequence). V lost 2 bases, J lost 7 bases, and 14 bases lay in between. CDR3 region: CASSISGEVGEKLFF. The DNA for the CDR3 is TGTGCCAGTAGTATAAGCGGGGAGGTAGGTGAAAAACTGTTTTTT. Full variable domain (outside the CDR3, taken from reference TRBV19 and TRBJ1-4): DGGITQSPKYLFRKEGQNVTLSCEQNLNHDAMYWYRQDPGQGLRLIYYSQIVNDFQKGDIAEGYSVSREKKESFPLTVTSAQKNPTAFYLCASSISGEVGEKLFFGSGTQLSVL.

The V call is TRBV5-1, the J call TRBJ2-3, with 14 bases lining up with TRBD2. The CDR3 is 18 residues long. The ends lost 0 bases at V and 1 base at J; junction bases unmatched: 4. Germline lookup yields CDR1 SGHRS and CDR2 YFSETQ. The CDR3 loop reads CASSLVGGLAGGTDTQYF. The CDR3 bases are TGCGCCAGCAGCTTGGTGGGGGGACTAGCGGGAGGCACAGATACGCAGTATTTT.

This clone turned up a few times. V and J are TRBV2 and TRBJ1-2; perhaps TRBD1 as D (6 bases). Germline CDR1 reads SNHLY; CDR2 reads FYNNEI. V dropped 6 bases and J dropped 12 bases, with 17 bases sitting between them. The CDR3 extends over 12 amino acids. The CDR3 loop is CASSDNTGRDTF. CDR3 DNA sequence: TGTGCCAGCAGCGATAACACAGGGAGGGACACCTTC. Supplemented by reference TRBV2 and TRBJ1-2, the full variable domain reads EPEVTQTPSHQVTQMGQEVILRCVPISNHLYFYWYRQILGQKVEFLVSFYNNEISEKSEIFDDQFSVERPDGSNFTLKIRSTKLEDSAMYFCASSDNTGRDTFGSGTRLTVV.